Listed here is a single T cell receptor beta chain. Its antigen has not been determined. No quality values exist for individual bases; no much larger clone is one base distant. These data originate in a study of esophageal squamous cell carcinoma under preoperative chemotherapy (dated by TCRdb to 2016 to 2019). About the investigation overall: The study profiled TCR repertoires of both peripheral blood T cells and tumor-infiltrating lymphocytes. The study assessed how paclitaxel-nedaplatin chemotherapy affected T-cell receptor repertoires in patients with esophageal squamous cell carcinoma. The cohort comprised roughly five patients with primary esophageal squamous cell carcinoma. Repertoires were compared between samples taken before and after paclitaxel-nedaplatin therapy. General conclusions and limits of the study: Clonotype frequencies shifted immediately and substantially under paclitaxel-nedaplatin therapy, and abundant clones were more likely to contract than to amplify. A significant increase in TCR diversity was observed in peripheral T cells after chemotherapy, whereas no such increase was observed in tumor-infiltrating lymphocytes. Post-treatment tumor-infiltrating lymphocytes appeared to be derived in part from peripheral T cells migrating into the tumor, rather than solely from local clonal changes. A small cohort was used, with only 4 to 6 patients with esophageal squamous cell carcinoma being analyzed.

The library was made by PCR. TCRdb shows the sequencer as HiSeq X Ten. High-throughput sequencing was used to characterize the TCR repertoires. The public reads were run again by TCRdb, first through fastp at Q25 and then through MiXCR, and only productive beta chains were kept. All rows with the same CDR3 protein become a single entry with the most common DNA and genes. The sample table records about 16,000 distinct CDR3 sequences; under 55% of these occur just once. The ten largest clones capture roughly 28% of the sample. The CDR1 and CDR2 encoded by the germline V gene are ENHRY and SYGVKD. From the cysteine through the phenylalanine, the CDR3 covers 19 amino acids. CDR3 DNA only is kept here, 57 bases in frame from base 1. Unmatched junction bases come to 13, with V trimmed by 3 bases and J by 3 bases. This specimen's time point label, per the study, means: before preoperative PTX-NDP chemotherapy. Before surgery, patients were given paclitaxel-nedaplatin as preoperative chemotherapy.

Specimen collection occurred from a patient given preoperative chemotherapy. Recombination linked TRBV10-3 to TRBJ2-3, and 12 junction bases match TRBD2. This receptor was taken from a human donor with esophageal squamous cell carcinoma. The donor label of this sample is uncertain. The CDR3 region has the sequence CAISEGFLQGTSGTDTQYF. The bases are TGTGCCATCAGTGAAGGCTTTTTACAAGGGACTAGCGGGACAGATACGCAGTATTTT.